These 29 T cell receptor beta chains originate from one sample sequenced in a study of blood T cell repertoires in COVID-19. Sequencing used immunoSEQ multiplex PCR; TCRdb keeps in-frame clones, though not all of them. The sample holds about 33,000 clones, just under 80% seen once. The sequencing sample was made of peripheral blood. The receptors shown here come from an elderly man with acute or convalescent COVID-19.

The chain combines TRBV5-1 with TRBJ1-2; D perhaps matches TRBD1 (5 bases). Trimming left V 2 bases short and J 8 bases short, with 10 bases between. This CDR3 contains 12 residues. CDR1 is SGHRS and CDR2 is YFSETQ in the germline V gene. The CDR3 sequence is CASSLRGEGYTF. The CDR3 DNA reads TGCGCCAGCAGCTTAAGGGGCGAGGGCTACACCTTC.

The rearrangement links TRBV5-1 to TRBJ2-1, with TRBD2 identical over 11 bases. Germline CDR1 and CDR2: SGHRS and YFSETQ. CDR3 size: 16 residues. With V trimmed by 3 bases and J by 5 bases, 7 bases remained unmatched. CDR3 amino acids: CASSSLTSGGHNEQFF. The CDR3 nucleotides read TGCGCCAGCAGCTCCCTCACTAGCGGGGGCCACAATGAGCAGTTCTTC.

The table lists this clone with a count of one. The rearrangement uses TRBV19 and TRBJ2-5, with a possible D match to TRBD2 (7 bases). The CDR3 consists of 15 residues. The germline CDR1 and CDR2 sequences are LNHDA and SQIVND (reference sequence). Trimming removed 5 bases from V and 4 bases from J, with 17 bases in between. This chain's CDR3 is CASSLAGGPRETQYF. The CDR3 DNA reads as TGTGCCAGTAGTTTGGCCGGGGGGCCTCGAGAGACCCAGTACTTC.

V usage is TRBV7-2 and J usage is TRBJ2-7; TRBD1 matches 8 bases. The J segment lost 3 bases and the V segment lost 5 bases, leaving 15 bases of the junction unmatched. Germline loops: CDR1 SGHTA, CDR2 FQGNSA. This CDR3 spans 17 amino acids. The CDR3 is CASSPSGLGTGGYEQYF. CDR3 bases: TGTGCCAGCAGCCCTTCTGGGTTAGGGACAGGAGGCTACGAGCAGTACTTC.

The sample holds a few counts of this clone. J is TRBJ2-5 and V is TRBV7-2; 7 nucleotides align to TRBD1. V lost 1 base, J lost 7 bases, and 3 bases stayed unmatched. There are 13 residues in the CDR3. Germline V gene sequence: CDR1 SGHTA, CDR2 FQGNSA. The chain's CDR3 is CASSLEGAGTQYF. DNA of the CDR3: TGTGCCAGCAGCTTAGAGGGGGCGGGGACCCAGTACTTC.

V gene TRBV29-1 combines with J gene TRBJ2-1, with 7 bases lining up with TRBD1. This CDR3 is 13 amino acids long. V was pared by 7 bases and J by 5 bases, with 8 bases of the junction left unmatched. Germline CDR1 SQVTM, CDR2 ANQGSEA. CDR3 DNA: TGCAGCGCACCACGGACAGGCGACAATGAGCAGTTCTTC. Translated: CSAPRTGDNEQFF.

The CDR3 sequence is CASSYVDTGANVLTF. The CDR3 region has the DNA TGTGCCAGCAGTTACGTAGACACTGGGGCCAACGTCCTGACTTTC. The V gene is TRBV6-2 or TRBV6-3, the J gene TRBJ2-6; D is unclear. From germline, CDR1 is MNHEY and CDR2 SVGEGT. Between the trimmed V and J ends, which lost 2 bases and 2 bases, there was a span of 7 bases. CDR3 length: 15 amino acids.

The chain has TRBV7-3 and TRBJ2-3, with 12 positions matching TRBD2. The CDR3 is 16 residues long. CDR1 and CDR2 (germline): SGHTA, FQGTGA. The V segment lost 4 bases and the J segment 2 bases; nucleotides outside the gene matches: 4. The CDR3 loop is CASSSLAGGPTDTQYF. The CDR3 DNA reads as TGTGCCAGCAGCTCCCTAGCGGGGGGGCCCACAGATACGCAGTATTTT.

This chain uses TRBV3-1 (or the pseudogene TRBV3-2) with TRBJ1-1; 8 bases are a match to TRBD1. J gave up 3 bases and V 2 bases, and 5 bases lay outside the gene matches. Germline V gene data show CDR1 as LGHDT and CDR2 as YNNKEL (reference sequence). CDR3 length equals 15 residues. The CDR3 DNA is TGTGCCAGCAGCCAAACGACAGGGGTTTACACTGAAGCTTTCTTT. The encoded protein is CASSQTTGVYTEAFF.

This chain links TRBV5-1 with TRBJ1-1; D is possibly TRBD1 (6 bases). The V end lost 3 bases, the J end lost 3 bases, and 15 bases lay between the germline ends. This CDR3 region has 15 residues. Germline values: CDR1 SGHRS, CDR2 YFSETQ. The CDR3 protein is CASSSGGTSYTEAFF. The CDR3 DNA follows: TGCGCCAGCAGCTCCGGTGGGACATCCTACACTGAAGCTTTCTTT.

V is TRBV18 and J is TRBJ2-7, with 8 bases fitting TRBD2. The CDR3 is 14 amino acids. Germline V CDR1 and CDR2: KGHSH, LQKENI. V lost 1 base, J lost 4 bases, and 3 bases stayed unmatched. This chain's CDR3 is CASSPLAGMYEQYF. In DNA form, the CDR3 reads TGTGCCAGCTCACCACTAGCGGGGATGTACGAGCAGTACTTC.

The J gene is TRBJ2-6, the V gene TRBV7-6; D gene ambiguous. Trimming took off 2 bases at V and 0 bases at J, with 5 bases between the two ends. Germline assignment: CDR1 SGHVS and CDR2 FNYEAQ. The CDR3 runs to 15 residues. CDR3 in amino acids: CASSLTSSGANVLTF. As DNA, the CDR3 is TGTGCCAGCAGCTTAACAAGCTCTGGGGCCAACGTCCTGACTTTC.

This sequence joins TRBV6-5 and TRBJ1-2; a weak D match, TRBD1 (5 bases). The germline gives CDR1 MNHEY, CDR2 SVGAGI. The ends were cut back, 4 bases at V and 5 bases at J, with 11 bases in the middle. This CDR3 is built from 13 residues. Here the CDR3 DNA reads TGTGCCAGCAGTTCCGGGGGGTGGTATGGCTACACCTTC. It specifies CASSSGGWYGYTF.

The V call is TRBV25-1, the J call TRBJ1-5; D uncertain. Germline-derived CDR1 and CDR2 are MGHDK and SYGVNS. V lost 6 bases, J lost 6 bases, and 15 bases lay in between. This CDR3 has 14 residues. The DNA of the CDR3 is TGTGCCAGCAGGCCCCCCGGAGCCCGTCAGCCCCAGCATTTT. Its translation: CASRPPGARQPQHF.

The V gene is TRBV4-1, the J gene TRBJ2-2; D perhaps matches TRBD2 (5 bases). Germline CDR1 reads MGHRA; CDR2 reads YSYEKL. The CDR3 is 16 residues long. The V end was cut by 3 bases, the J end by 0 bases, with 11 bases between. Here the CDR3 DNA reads TGCGCCAGCAGCCAGGGAGACGGGACGAACACCGGGGAGCTGTTTTTT. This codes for CASSQGDGTNTGELFF.

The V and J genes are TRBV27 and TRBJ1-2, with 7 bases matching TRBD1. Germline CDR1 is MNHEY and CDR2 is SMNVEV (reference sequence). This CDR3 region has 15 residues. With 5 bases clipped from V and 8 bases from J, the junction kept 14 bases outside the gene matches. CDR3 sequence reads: CASSTTRQGPGGYTF. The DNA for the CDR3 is TGTGCCAGCAGTACGACAAGACAGGGACCGGGCGGCTACACCTTC.

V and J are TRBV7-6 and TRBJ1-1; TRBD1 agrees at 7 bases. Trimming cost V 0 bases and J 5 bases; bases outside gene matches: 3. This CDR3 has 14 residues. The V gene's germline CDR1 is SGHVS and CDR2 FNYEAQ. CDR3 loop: CASSLAGGQTEAFF. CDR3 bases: TGTGCCAGCAGCTTAGCGGGGGGACAGACTGAAGCTTTCTTT.

CDR3 protein: CASSLGRRGGPDTQYF. DNA for the CDR3: TGTGCCAGCAGCTTAGGTAGGCGGGGGGGCCCAGATACGCAGTATTTT. V and J are TRBV13 and TRBJ2-3; 9 bases are a match to TRBD2. The CDR3 spans 16 residues. Trimming cost V 0 bases and J 4 bases; bases outside gene matches: 5. Germline V gene data show CDR1 as PRHDT and CDR2 as FYEKMQ (reference sequence).

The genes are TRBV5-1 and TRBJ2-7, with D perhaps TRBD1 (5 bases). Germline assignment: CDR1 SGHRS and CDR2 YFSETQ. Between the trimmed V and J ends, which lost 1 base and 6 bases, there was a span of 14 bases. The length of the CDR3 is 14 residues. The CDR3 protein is CASSLQGSMAEQYF. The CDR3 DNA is TGCGCCAGCAGCTTGCAGGGCTCGATGGCCGAGCAGTACTTC.

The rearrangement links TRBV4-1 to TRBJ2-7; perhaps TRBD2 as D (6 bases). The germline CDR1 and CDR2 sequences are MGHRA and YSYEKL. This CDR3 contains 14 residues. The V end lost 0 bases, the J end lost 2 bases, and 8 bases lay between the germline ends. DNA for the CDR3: TGCGCCAGCAGCCAAGATCCGGGGGCCTACGAGCAGTACTTC. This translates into CASSQDPGAYEQYF.

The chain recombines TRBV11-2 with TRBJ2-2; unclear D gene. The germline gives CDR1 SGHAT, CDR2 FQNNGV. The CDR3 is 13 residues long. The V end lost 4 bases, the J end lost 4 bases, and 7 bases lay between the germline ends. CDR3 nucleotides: TGTGCCAGCAGCTCTATCATCACCGGGGAGCTGTTTTTT. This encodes CASSSIITGELFF. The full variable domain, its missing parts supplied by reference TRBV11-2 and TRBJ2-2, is EAGVAQSPRYKIIEKRQSVAFWCNPISGHATLYWYQQILGQGPKLLIQFQNNGVVDDSQLPKDRFSAERLKGVDSTLKIQPAKLEDSAVYLCASSSIITGELFFGEGSRLTVL.

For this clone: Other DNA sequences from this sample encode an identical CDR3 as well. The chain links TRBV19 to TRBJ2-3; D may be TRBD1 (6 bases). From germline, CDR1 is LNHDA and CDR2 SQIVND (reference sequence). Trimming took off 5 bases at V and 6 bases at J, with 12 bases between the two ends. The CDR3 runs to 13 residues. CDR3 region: CASSPWTVDTQYF. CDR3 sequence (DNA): TGTGCCAGTAGTCCCTGGACAGTCGATACGCAGTATTTT.

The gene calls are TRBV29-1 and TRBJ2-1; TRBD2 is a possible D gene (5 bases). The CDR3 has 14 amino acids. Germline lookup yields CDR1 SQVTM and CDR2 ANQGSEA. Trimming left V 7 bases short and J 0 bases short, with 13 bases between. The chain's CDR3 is CSAEEVSSYNEQFF. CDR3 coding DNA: TGCAGCGCTGAGGAGGTTAGCTCCTACAATGAGCAGTTCTTC.

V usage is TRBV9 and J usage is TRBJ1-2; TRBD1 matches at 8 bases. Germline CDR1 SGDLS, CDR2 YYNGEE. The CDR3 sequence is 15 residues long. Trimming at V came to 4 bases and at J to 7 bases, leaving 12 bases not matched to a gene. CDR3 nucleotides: TGTGCCAGCAGCCTCCGGCCTCAGGGGGCAGGTGGCTACACCTTC. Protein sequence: CASSLRPQGAGGYTF.

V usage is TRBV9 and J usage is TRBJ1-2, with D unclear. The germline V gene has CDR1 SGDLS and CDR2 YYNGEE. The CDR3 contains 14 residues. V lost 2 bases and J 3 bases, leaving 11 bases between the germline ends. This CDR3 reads CASSVSTDHYGYTF. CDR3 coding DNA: TGTGCCAGCAGCGTCAGTACAGACCACTATGGCTACACCTTC. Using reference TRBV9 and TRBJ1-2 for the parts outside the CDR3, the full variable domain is DSGVTQTPKHLITATGQRVTLRCSPRSGDLSVYWYQQSLDQGLQFLIQYYNGEERAKGNILERFSAQQFPDLHSELNLSSLELGDSALYFCASSVSTDHYGYTFGSGTRLTVV.

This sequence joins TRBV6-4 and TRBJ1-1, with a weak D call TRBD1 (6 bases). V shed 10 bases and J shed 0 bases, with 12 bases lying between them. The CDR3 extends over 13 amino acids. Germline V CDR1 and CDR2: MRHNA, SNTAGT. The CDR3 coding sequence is TGTGCCACGCGTAGGACAGTGAACACTGAAGCTTTCTTT. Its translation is CATRRTVNTEAFF.

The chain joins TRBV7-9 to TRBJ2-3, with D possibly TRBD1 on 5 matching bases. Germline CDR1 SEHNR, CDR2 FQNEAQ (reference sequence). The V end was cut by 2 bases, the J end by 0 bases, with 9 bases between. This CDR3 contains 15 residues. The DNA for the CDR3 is TGTGCCAGCAGCTTAAGACAGACGAGCACAGATACGCAGTATTTT. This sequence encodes CASSLRQTSTDTQYF.

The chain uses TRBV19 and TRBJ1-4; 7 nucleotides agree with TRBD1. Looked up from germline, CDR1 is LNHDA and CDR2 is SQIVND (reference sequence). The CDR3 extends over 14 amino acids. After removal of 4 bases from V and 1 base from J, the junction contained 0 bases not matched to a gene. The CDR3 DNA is TGTGCCAGTAGTAACAGGGGAACTAATGAAAAACTGTTTTTT. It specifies CASSNRGTNEKLFF.

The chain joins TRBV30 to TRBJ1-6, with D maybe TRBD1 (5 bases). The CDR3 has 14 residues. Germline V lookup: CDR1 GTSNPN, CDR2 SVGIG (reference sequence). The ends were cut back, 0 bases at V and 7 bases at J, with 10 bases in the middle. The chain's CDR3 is CAWSVTDGNSPLHF. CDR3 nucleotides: TGTGCCTGGAGTGTGACAGACGGGAATTCACCCCTCCACTTT. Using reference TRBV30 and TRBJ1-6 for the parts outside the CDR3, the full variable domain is SQTIHQWPATLVQPVGSPLSLECTVEGTSNPNLYWYRQAAGRGLQLLFYSVGIGQISSEVPQNLSASRPQDRQFILSSKKLLLSDSGFYLCAWSVTDGNSPLHFGNGTRLTVT.